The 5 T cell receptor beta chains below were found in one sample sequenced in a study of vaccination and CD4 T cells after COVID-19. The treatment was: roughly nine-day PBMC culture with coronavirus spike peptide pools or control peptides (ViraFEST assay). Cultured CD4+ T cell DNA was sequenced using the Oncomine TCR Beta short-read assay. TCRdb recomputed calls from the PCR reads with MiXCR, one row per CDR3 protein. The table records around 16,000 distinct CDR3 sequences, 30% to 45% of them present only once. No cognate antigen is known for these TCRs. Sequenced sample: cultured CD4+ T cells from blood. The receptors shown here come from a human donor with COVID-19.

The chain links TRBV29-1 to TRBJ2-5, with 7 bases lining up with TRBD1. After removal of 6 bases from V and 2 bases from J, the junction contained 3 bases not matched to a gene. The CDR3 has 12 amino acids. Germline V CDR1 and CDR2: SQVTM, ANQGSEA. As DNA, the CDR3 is TGCAGCGTCCGACAGGGACAAGAGACCCAGTACTTC. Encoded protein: CSVRQGQETQYF.

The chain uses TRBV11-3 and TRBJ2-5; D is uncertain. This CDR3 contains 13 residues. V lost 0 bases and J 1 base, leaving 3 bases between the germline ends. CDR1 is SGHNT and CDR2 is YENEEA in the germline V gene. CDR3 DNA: TGTGCCAGCAGCTTAGACAGCCAAGAGACCCAGTACTTC. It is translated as CASSLDSQETQYF. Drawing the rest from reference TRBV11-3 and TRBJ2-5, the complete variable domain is EAGVVQSPRYKIIEKKQPVAFWCNPISGHNTLYWYLQNLGQGPELLIRYENEEAVDDSQLPKDRFSAERLKGVDSTLKIQPAELGDSAVYLCASSLDSQETQYFGPGTRLLVL.

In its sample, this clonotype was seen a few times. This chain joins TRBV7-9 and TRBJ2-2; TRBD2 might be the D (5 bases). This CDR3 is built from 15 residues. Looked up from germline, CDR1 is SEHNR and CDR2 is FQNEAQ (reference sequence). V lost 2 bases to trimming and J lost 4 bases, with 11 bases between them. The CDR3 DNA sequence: TGTGCCAGCAGCTTATCGAGGGTTCGCACCGGGGAGCTGTTTTTT. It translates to CASSLSRVRTGELFF. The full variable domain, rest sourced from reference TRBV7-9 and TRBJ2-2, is DTGVSQNPRHKITKRGQNVTFRCDPISEHNRLYWYRQTLGQGPEFLTYFQNEAQLEKSRLLSDRFSAERPKGSFSTLEIQRTEQGDSAMYLCASSLSRVRTGELFFGEGSRLTVL.

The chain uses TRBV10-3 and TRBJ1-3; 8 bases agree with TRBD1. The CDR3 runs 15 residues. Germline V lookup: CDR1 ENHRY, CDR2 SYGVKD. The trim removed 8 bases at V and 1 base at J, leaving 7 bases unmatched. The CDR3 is CAIGDRSRSGNTIYF. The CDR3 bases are TGTGCCATCGGGGACAGGAGTCGTTCTGGAAACACCATATATTTT.

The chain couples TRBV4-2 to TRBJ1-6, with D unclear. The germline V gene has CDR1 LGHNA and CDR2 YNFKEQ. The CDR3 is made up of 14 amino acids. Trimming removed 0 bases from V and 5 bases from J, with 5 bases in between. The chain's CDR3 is CASSQDTNNSPLHF. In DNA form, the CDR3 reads TGTGCCAGCAGCCAAGATACCAATAATTCACCCCTCCACTTT.